A selection of T cell receptor beta chains follows, all from one sample in a study of blood T cell repertoires in COVID-19. The protocol was immunoSEQ multiplex PCR, while the TCRdb copy is restricted to in-frame clones and leaves out a portion. The sample carries about 240,000 clones, around 83% recorded once. The material sequenced was peripheral blood. These receptors came from a woman aged 60-70 years with active or convalescent COVID-19. CDR3s include the opening cysteine and the closing phenylalanine or tryptophan. The order of the fields is clone size, J gene, D gene, V gene, CDR3 DNA, CDR3 protein. The D gene is left open where the match is weak. Only some rows state a clone size, as once, few, many or a class for expanded clones.

-,TRBJ2-7,-,TRBV7-9,TGTGCCAGCAGCTCATACGGGACACACTCCTACGAGCAGTACTTC,CASSSYGTHSYEQYF
few,TRBJ1-1,TRBD1,TRBV2,TGTGCCAGCAGACAAGGGACAGGGAAGTCCGAAGCTTTCTTT,CASRQGTGKSEAFF
-,TRBJ2-1,-,TRBV30,TGTGCCTGGAGTTTCAGACGGATAGCCTCCTACAATGAGCAGTTCTTC,CAWSFRRIASYNEQFF
-,TRBJ2-5,TRBD2,TRBV9,TGTGCCAGCAGCGTAGACCCTAGCGGGGGGATGGAGACCCAGTACTTC,CASSVDPSGGMETQYF
once,TRBJ1-4,-,TRBV11-2,TGTGCCAGCAGCCCATCGACAGCTAATGAAAAACTGTTTTTT,CASSPSTANEKLFF
few,TRBJ1-1,TRBD1,TRBV6-2/TRBV6-3,TGTGCCAGCAGTTACTCGGACAGGGGACTGAACACTGAAGCTTTCTTT,CASSYSDRGLNTEAFF
-,TRBJ1-4,-,TRBV21-1,TGTGCCAGCAGCAAAGGACTCGGGACAGGGGGCTACTTAGGGGAAAAACTGTTTTTT,CASSKGLGTGGYLGEKLFF
once,TRBJ1-6,-,TRBV30,TGTGCCTGGGATGAACCGGGGGTTGGTGGTTCACCCCTCCACTTT,CAWDEPGVGGSPLHF
-,TRBJ1-2,TRBD1,TRBV19,TGTGCCAGTAGACCTGATAATAAGGGGGCCTATGGCTACACCTTC,CASRPDNKGAYGYTF
once,TRBJ2-1,TRBD2,TRBV4-1,TGCGCCAGCTCACTACGTCTGGGGGGGACTACCGATGAGCAGTTCTTC,CASSLRLGGTTDEQFF
-,TRBJ2-2,TRBD1,TRBV5-5,TGTGCCAGCAGGCGGACAGGGGGGGGCACCGGGGAGCTGTTTTTT,CASRRTGGGTGELFF
-,TRBJ2-3,TRBD2,TRBV5-6,TGTGCCAGCAGCTCAGCGGGGGGGGCCCCAGATACGCAGTATTTT,CASSSAGGAPDTQYF
-,TRBJ2-5,-,TRBV30,TGTGCCTGGCAGGAGGGACGCCAAGAGACCCAGTACTTC,CAWQEGRQETQYF
-,TRBJ2-3,TRBD2,TRBV18,TGTGCCAGCTCACCTCTAGCGGGACCCACAGATACGCAGTATTTT,CASSPLAGPTDTQYF
-,TRBJ1-2,-,TRBV19,TGTGCCAGTAGTATAGGAAAACAGGGTAGCTACACCTTC,CASSIGKQGSYTF
-,TRBJ2-7,TRBD2,TRBV5-1,TGCGCCAGCAGCTTTGGCCCTAGCGGGGGGGCGCGTGGCTCTTACGAGCAGTACTTC,CASSFGPSGGARGSYEQYF
few,TRBJ2-2,-,TRBV6-1,TGTGCCAGCAGTGAAGCGCGGTTCAGGGTACGGACCGGGGAGCTGTTTTTT,CASSEARFRVRTGELFF
-,TRBJ2-7,-,TRBV6-5,TGTGCCAGCAGTTACTCGTTTAAGCAATTATCCTACGAGCAGTACTTC,CASSYSFKQLSYEQYF
-,TRBJ2-1,TRBD2,TRBV11-1,TGTGCCAGCAGCTCCTTCACTAGCGGGGCAAATGAGCAGTTCTTC,CASSSFTSGANEQFF
-,TRBJ2-5,TRBD2,TRBV7-3,TGTGCCAGCAGCTTAACGGCTAGCGGGGGTCAAGAGACCCAGTACTTC,CASSLTASGGQETQYF
-,TRBJ2-1,-,TRBV30,TGTGCCTGGAGTGCGCACCGGGATCCCAACTCCTACAATGAGCAGTTCTTC,CAWSAHRDPNSYNEQFF
few,TRBJ1-5,-,TRBV12-3/TRBV12-4,TGTGCCAGCAGTCCCACGAGTGGGGGGTGGCATTTT,CASSPTSGGWHF
-,TRBJ1-1,-,TRBV3-1/TRBV3-2,TGTGCCAGCAGCACTGGCAGGGACACTGAAGCTTTCTTT,CASSTGRDTEAFF
-,TRBJ1-6,-,TRBV3-1/TRBV3-2,TGTGCCAGCAGCCAAGGAATGGGGGCAAGGTATAATTCACCCCTCCACTTT,CASSQGMGARYNSPLHF
-,TRBJ2-7,-,TRBV14,TGTGCCAGCAGCCGCAGTCGGGGTTACGAGCAGTACTTC,CASSRSRGYEQYF
-,TRBJ1-1,-,TRBV6-5,TGTGCCAGCCTTACACTACGCGGGGGGGACACTGAAGCTTTCTTT,CASLTLRGGDTEAFF
-,TRBJ1-1,-,TRBV9,TGTGCCAGCAGCTCCGGGACAAAGCACAAACTTAACACTGAAGCTTTCTTT,CASSSGTKHKLNTEAFF
-,TRBJ2-1,TRBD1,TRBV3-1/TRBV3-2,TGTGCCAGCAGCCAGGCGACCAACAGGGGTGCAAACAATGAGCAGTTCTTC,CASSQATNRGANNEQFF
-,TRBJ1-6,-,TRBV27,TGTGCCAGCAGTTTTACCCCCTACCATAATTCACCCCTCCACTTT,CASSFTPYHNSPLHF
-,TRBJ2-5,-,TRBV19,TGTGCCAGTAGTATAGGAGGGAAACCAGGGACCCAGTACTTC,CASSIGGKPGTQYF
-,TRBJ1-1,-,TRBV6-5,TGTGCCAGCAGTTACTCGGTCAGGGGACGGTTTGAAGCTTTCTTT,CASSYSVRGRFEAFF
-,TRBJ1-2,-,TRBV7-2,TGTGCCAGCAGCTTAGTCAGCTATGGCTACACCTTC,CASSLVSYGYTF
-,TRBJ2-1,-,TRBV4-3,TGCGCCAGCAGCCAAGATTTGGCGCTAGCCTGGAATGAGCAGTTCTTC,CASSQDLALAWNEQFF
-,TRBJ2-3,-,TRBV7-9,TGTGCCAGCAGCCCGGAGACTAGCACAGATACGCAGTATTTT,CASSPETSTDTQYF
-,TRBJ2-2,-,TRBV5-1,TGCGCCAGCAGCTCGGACAGTTACACCGGGGAGCTGTTTTTT,CASSSDSYTGELFF
-,TRBJ2-5,-,TRBV6-4,TGTGCCAGCATCTCTGGAGGGGGGGCCTGGGGAGAGACCCAGTACTTC,CASISGGGAWGETQYF
-,TRBJ1-1,-,TRBV30,TGTGCCTTTTCTACGGGTGTCACTGAAGCTTTCTTT,CAFSTGVTEAFF
-,TRBJ2-7,-,TRBV2,TGTGCCAGCAGTGATGGGGCCCCCGGGCGGGGGCAGTACTTC,CASSDGAPGRGQYF
-,TRBJ2-1,TRBD1,TRBV7-9,TGTGCCAGCACCTCGTCGCAGGGGGCCAATGAGCAGTTCTTC,CASTSSQGANEQFF
-,TRBJ2-7,-,TRBV30,TGTGCCTGGAGTAGGGGGGGTAGCTCCTACGAGCAGTACTTC,CAWSRGGSSYEQYF
-,TRBJ1-1,TRBD1,TRBV27,TGTGCCAGCAGTATCCACAGGGGCCCGGAGACTGAAGCTTTCTTT,CASSIHRGPETEAFF
-,TRBJ1-1,-,TRBV10-3,TGTGCCATCAGTGATCCCCCTTTGAACACTGAAGCTTTCTTT,CAISDPPLNTEAFF
-,TRBJ2-7,TRBD1,TRBV7-3,TGTGCCAGCAGCCCCCAAGGGACAGGTAACTTCGAGCAGTACTTC,CASSPQGTGNFEQYF
-,TRBJ1-2,-,TRBV18,TGTGCCAGCTCATCGGGAGGGCTACGTTCCTATGGCTACACCTTC,CASSSGGLRSYGYTF
few,TRBJ1-6,TRBD1,TRBV4-2,TGTGCCAGCAGCCGAGGGACAGGGTTAATCCTGGAATCACCCCTCCACTTT,CASSRGTGLILESPLHF
-,TRBJ2-3,-,TRBV7-2,TGTGCCAGCAGCACCCGGGGGACGCACGGAGATACGCAGTATTTT,CASSTRGTHGDTQYF